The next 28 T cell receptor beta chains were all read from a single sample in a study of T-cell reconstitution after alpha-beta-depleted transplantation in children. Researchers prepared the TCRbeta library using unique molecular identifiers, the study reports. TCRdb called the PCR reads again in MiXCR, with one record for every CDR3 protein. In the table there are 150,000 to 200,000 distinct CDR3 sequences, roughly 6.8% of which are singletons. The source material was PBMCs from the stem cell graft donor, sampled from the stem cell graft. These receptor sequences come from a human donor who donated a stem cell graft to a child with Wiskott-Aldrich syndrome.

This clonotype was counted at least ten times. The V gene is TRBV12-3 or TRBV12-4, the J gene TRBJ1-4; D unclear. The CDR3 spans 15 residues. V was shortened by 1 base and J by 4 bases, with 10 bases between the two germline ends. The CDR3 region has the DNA TGTGCCAGCAGTTTAGGCCAGACACATAATGAAAAACTGTTTTTT. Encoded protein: CASSLGQTHNEKLFF.

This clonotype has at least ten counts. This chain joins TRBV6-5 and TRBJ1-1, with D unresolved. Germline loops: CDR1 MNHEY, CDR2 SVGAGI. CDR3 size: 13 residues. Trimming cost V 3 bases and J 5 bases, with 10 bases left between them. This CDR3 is CASSYNLETEAFF. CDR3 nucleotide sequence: TGTGCCAGCAGTTATAACCTGGAAACTGAAGCTTTCTTT.

The CDR3 region is CASSRSIDSLIAKNIQYF. In DNA, the CDR3 is TGTGCCAGCAGCCGTAGTATTGACAGTTTAATAGCCAAAAACATTCAGTACTTC. The chain employs TRBV11-2 and TRBJ2-4, with D maybe TRBD1 (5 bases). With 5 bases removed from V and 0 bases from J, the gap between germline ends came to 20 bases. CDR1 and CDR2 (germline): SGHAT, FQNNGV. The CDR3 runs to 18 residues.

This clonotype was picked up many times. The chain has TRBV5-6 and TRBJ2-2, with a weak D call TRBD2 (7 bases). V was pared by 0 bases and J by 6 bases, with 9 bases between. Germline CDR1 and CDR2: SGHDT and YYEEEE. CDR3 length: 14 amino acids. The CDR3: CASSLAGGPGELFF. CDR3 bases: TGTGCCAGCAGCTTGGCGGGGGGCCCCGGGGAGCTGTTTTTT.

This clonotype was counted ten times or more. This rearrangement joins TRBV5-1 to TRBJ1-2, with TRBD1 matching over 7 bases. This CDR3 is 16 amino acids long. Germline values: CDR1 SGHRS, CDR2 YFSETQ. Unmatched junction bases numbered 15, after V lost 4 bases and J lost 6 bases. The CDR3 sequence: CASSIPRQGIGDGYTF. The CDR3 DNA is TGCGCCAGCAGCATACCTCGACAGGGAATAGGGGATGGCTACACCTTC.

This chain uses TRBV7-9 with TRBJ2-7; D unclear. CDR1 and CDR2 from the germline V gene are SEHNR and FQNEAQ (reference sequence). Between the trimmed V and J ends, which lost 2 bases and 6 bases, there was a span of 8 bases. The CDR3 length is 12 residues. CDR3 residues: CASSLNLAEQYF. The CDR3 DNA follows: TGTGCCAGCAGCTTAAACCTGGCCGAGCAGTACTTC.

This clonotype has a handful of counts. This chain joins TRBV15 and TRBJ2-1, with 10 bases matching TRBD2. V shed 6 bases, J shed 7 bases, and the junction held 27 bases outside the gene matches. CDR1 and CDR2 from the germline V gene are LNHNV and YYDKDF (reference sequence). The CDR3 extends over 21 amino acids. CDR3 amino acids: CATRHTGKEREGSILRNEQFF. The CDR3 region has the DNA TGTGCCACCAGACACACAGGGAAGGAGCGGGAGGGCTCTATCCTAAGGAATGAGCAGTTCTTC. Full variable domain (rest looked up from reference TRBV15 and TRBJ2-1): DAMVIQNPRYQVTQFGKPVTLSCSQTLNHNVMYWYQQKSSQAPKLLFHYYDKDFNNEADTPDNFQSRRPNTSFCFLDIRSPGLGDTAMYLCATRHTGKEREGSILRNEQFFGPGTRLTVL.

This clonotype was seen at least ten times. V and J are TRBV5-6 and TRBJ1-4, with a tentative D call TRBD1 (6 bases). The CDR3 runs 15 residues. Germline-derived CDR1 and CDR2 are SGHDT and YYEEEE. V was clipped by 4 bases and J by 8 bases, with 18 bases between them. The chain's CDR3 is CASSPGVGGGEKLFF. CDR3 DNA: TGTGCCAGCAGCCCAGGGGTTGGTGGAGGAGAAAAACTGTTTTTT.

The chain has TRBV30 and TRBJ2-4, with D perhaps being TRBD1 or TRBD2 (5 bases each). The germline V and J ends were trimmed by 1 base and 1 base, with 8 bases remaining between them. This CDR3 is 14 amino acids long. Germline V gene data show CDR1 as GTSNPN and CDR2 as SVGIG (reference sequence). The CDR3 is CAWSAREAKNIQYF. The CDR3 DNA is TGTGCCTGGAGTGCCAGGGAGGCCAAAAACATTCAGTACTTC.

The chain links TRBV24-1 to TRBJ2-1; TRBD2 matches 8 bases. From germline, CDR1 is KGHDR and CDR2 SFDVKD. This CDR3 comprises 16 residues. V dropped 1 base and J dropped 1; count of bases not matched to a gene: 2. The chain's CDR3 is CATSDFRGGSYNEQFF. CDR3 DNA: TGTGCCACCAGTGATTTCCGGGGGGGTTCCTACAATGAGCAGTTCTTC.

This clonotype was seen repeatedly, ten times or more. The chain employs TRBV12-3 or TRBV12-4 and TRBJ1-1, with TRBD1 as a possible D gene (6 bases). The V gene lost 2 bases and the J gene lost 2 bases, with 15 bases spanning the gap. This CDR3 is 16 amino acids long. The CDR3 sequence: CASSLSGQPLNTEAFF. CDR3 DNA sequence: TGTGCCAGCAGTTTATCAGGACAGCCTCTCAACACTGAAGCTTTCTTT.

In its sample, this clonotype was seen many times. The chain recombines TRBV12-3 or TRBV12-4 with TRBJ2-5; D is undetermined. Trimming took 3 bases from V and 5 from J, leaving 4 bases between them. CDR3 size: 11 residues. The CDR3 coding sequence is TGTGCCAGCAGTTTTCATGAGACCCAGTACTTC. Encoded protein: CASSFHETQYF.

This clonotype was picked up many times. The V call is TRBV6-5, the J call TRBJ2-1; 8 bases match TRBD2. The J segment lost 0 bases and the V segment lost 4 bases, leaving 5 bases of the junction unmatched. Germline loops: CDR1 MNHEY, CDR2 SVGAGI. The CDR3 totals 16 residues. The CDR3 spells CASSFSGTSSYNEQFF. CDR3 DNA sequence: TGTGCCAGCAGTTTTAGCGGGACTAGCTCCTACAATGAGCAGTTCTTC.

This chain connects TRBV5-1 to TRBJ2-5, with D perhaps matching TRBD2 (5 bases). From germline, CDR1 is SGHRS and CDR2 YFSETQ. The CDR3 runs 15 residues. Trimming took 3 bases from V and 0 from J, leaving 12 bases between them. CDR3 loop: CASSYQPGNQETQYF. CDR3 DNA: TGCGCCAGCAGCTACCAACCGGGAAACCAAGAGACCCAGTACTTC.

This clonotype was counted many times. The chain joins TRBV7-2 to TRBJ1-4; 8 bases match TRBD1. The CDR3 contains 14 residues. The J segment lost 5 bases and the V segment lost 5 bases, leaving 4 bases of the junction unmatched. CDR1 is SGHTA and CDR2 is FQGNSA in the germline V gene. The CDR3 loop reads CASSRRQGNEKLFF. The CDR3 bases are TGTGCCAGCAGCCGCAGACAGGGGAATGAAAAACTGTTTTTT.

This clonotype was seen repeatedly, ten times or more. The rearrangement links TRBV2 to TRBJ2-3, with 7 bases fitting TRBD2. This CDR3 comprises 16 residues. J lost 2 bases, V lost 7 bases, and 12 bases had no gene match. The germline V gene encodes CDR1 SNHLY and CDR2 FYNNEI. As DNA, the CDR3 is TGTGCCAGCACCATCCTAAGGACTAGGACCACAGATACGCAGTATTTT. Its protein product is CASTILRTRTTDTQYF. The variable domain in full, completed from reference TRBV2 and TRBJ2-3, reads EPEVTQTPSHQVTQMGQEVILRCVPISNHLYFYWYRQILGQKVEFLVSFYNNEISEKSEIFDDQFSVERPDGSNFTLKIRSTKLEDSAMYFCASTILRTRTTDTQYFGPGTRLTVL.

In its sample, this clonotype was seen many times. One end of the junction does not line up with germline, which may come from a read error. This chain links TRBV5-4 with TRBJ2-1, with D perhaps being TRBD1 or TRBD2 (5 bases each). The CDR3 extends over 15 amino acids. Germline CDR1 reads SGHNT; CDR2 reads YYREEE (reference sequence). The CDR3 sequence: CASNLEGLRGNEQFF. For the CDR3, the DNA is TGTGCCAGCAACTTGGAAGGCTTGAGGGGCAATGAGCAGTTCTTC.

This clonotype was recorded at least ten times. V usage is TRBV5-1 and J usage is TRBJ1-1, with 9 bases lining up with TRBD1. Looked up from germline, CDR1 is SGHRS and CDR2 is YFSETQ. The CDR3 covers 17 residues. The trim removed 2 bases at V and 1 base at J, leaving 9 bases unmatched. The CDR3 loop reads CASSFRPGQGRNTEAFF. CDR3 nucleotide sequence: TGCGCCAGCAGCTTCAGACCGGGACAGGGTAGGAACACTGAAGCTTTCTTT. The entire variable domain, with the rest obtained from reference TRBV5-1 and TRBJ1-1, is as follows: KAGVTQTPRYLIKTRGQQVTLSCSPISGHRSVSWYQQTPGQGLQFLFEYFSETQRNKGNFPGRFSGRQFSNSRSEMNVSTLELGDSALYLCASSFRPGQGRNTEAFFGQGTRLTVV.

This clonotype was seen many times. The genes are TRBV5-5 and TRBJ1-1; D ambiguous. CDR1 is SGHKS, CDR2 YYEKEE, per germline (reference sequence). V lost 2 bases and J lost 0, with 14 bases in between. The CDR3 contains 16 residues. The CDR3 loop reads CASSLIYEQVNTEAFF. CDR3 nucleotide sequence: TGTGCCAGCAGCTTAATTTATGAGCAAGTGAACACTGAAGCTTTCTTT.

CDR3 DNA: TGTGCCAGCAGCCAAGCTCCCAGAGTGAGGTCCTCCGACCGTCGTTTCTACGAGCAGTACTTC. Translation gives CASSQAPRVRSSDRRFYEQYF. V and J are TRBV3-1 and TRBJ2-7; D gene uncertain. V lost 1 base and J lost 3, with 31 bases in between. The CDR3 has 21 residues. Germline values: CDR1 LGHDT, CDR2 YNNKEL (reference sequence).

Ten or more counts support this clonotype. The CDR3 sequence is CASSSSHGNTIYF. The CDR3 DNA follows: TGTGCCAGCAGTTCCAGCCATGGAAACACCATATATTTT. This chain connects TRBV12-3 or TRBV12-4 to TRBJ1-3; the D is unclear. Trimming took 4 bases from V and 3 from J, leaving 7 bases between them. This CDR3 is 13 amino acids long.

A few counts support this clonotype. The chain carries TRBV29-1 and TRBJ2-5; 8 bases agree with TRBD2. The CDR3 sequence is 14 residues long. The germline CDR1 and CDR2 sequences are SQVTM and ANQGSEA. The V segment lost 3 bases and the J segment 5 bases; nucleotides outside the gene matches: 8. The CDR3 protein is CSVDLQREFETQYF. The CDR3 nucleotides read TGCAGCGTTGATCTACAGCGGGAGTTTGAGACCCAGTACTTC.

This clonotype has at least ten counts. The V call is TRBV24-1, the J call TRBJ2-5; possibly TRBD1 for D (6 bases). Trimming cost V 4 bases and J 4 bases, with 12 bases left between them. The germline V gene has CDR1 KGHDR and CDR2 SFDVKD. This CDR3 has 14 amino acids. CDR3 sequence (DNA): TGTGCCACCAGTGAGCAACAGGGAAGAGAGACCCAGTACTTC. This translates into CATSEQQGRETQYF.

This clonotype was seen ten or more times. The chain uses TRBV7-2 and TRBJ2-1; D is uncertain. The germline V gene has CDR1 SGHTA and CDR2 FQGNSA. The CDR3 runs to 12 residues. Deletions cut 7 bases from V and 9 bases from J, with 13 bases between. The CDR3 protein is CASTPSLGEQFF. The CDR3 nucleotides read TGTGCCAGCACCCCCTCTTTGGGTGAGCAGTTCTTC.

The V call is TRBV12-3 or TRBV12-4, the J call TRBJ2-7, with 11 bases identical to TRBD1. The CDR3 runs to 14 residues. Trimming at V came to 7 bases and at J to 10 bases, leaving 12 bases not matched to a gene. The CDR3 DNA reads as TGTGCCAGCACCTCATCGGGGACAGGGGGGGAACAGTACTTC. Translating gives CASTSSGTGGEQYF.

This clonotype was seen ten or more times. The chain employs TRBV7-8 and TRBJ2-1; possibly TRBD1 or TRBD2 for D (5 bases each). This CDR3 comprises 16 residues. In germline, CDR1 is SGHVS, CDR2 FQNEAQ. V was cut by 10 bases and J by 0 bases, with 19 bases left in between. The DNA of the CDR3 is TGTGCCACATTATTGGGACCACCACACTCCTACAATGAGCAGTTCTTC. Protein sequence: CATLLGPPHSYNEQFF.

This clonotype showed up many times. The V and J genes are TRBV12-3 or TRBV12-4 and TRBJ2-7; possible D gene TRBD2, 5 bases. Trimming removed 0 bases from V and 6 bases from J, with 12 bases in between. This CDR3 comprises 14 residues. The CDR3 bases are TGTGCCAGCAGTTTAGCGATTCGGAGCGGCGAGCAGTACTTC. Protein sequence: CASSLAIRSGEQYF.

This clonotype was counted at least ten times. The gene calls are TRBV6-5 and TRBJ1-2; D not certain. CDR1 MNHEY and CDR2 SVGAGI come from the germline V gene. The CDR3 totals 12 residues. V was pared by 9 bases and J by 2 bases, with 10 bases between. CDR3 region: CASRTYNYGYTF. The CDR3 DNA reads TGTGCCAGTCGAACGTACAACTATGGCTACACCTTC.